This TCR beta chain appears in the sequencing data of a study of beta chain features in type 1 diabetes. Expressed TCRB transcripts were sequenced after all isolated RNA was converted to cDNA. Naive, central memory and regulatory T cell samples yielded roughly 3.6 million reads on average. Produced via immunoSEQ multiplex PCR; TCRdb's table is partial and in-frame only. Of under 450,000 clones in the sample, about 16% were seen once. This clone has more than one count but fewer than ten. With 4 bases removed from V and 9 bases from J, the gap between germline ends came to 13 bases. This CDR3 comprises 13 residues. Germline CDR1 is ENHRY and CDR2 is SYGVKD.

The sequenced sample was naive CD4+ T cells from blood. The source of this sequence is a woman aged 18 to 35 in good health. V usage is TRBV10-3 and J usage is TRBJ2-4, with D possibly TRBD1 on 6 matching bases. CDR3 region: CAISVGEGGIQYF. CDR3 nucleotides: TGTGCCATCAGTGTCGGTGAAGGGGGCATTCAGTACTTC.